The 32 T cell receptor beta chains reported below all come from one sample, sequenced in a study of shared clonotypes between healthy human individuals. The naive CD8 fraction comprised CD45RO-negative cells positively selected for CCR7 and excluded terminally differentiated effector memory CD45RA+ cells. This table comes from immunoSEQ multiplex PCR, and its TCRdb copy is limited to in-frame clones, with some not included. The table records over 750,000 clones, roughly 96% of them present only once. The sample consisted of naive CD8+ T cells sorted from blood. These receptors were taken from a man in his thirties or forties in good health.

This chain uses TRBV29-1 with TRBJ2-7; a weak D match, TRBD2 (5 bases). Trimming left V 5 bases short and J 2 bases short, with 13 bases between. Germline CDR1 SQVTM, CDR2 ANQGSEA. CDR3 length equals 13 residues. The CDR3 protein is CSVSGVKTYEQYF. The CDR3, as DNA: TGCAGCGTTAGCGGCGTAAAGACCTACGAGCAGTACTTC.

The chain has TRBV11-2 and TRBJ2-7, with D possibly TRBD2 on 6 matching bases. The CDR3 sequence is 14 residues long. Deletions cut 3 bases from V and 3 bases from J, with 12 bases between. CDR1 and CDR2 (germline): SGHAT, FQNNGV. The CDR3 sequence: CASSFGGLVYEQYF. Written as DNA, the CDR3 is TGTGCCAGCAGCTTCGGGGGACTCGTCTACGAGCAGTACTTC.

The J gene is TRBJ2-7, the V gene TRBV4-3; a weak D match, TRBD2 (6 bases). This CDR3 is 15 amino acids long. Germline V gene lookup returns CDR1 LGHNA and CDR2 YSLEER. V lost 1 base, J lost 3 bases, and 13 bases lay in between. CDR3 sequence (DNA): TGCGCCAGCAGCCAAGGGCAGGGAGGCGTCTACGAGCAGTACTTC. It specifies CASSQGQGGVYEQYF.

This chain links TRBV30 with TRBJ2-1; weak D call: TRBD1 (6 bases). Trimming took off 3 bases at V and 6 bases at J, with 12 bases between the two ends. Germline CDR1 and CDR2: GTSNPN and SVGIG (reference sequence). CDR3 length equals 13 residues. The DNA of the CDR3 is TGTGCCTGGAGCGCGGACAGTCCCAATGAGCAGTTCTTC. Protein product: CAWSADSPNEQFF.

This clone was counted once. The rearrangement joins TRBV7-9 to TRBJ2-7; tentatively, D is TRBD1 or TRBD2 (5 bases each). V shed 2 bases and J shed 0 bases, with 14 bases lying between them. The CDR3 has 16 amino acids. Germline V gives CDR1 SEHNR, CDR2 FQNEAQ (reference sequence). The CDR3 DNA sequence: TGTGCCAGCAGCTTACCCCGGGACGGGGTCTCCTACGAGCAGTACTTC. Its protein product is CASSLPRDGVSYEQYF. The whole variable domain, remainder taken from reference TRBV7-9 and TRBJ2-7, is DTGVSQNPRHKITKRGQNVTFRCDPISEHNRLYWYRQTLGQGPEFLTYFQNEAQLEKSRLLSDRFSAERPKGSFSTLEIQRTEQGDSAMYLCASSLPRDGVSYEQYFGPGTRLTVT.

The CDR3 spells CASSLVISGRIKQFF. The CDR3 bases are TGTGCCAGCAGCTTGGTCATTAGCGGGAGAATTAAGCAGTTCTTC. This chain uses TRBV5-5 with TRBJ2-1; 9 bases match TRBD2. Germline CDR1 reads SGHKS; CDR2 reads YYEKEE (reference sequence). The CDR3 loop spans 15 amino acids. The V and J ends lost 0 bases and 11 bases, in that order; junction bases with no gene match: 9.

The genes are TRBV5-3 and TRBJ2-7; no definite D call. TRBV5-3 is identified as an open reading frame with a role that is uncertain. The CDR3 runs 16 residues. V gave up 0 bases and J gave up 2 bases, with 15 bases separating them. The CDR3: CARSLVTVVLAYEQYF. Here the CDR3 DNA reads TGTGCCAGAAGCTTGGTCACAGTTGTTCTGGCCTACGAGCAGTACTTC.

The J gene is TRBJ1-5, the V gene TRBV5-8, with 7 nucleotides matching TRBD1. V was clipped by 3 bases and J by 6 bases; unmatched bases: 9. CDR1 and CDR2 (germline): SGHTS, YDEGEE. CDR3 length: 15 residues. As DNA, the CDR3 is TGTGCCAGCAGCTGGGGACAGAGGGGGAGTCAGCCCCAGCATTTT. It encodes CASSWGQRGSQPQHF.

The chain links TRBV6-5 to TRBJ2-3; 12 bases align to TRBD2. V trimming: 5 bases; J trimming: 4 bases; junction bases outside the gene matches: 4. The CDR3 spans 15 residues. CDR1 is MNHEY and CDR2 is SVGAGI in the germline V gene. The CDR3 DNA follows: TGTGCCAGCAGTCGGACTAGCGGGAACCCAGATACGCAGTATTTT. Translation gives CASSRTSGNPDTQYF.

This clone was seen once. V is TRBV11-2 and J is TRBJ1-1, with D unclear. Germline V gives CDR1 SGHAT, CDR2 FQNNGV. This CDR3 is built from 15 residues. The germline V and J ends were trimmed by 0 bases and 0 bases, with 8 bases remaining between them. The chain's CDR3 is CASSLDIGLNTEAFF. In DNA, the CDR3 is TGTGCCAGCAGCTTAGATATAGGCCTGAACACTGAAGCTTTCTTT. Supplemented by reference TRBV11-2 and TRBJ1-1, the full variable domain reads EAGVAQSPRYKIIEKRQSVAFWCNPISGHATLYWYQQILGQGPKLLIQFQNNGVVDDSQLPKDRFSAERLKGVDSTLKIQPAKLEDSAVYLCASSLDIGLNTEAFFGQGTRLTVV.

This chain links TRBV7-9 with TRBJ2-7; TRBD2 might be the D (6 bases). Germline values: CDR1 SEHNR, CDR2 FQNEAQ (reference sequence). This CDR3 has 13 amino acids. Trimming stripped 9 bases from V and 5 bases from J, with 17 bases between. The CDR3 sequence is CASSSRWEDEQYF. CDR3 sequence (DNA): TGTGCCAGTAGTTCCCGTTGGGAGGACGAGCAGTACTTC.

This clone came up once. The V call is TRBV7-9, the J call TRBJ2-3; maybe TRBD2 (7 bases). Germline assignment: CDR1 SEHNR and CDR2 FQNEAQ (reference sequence). Trimming pared 4 bases from V and 4 bases from J, leaving 18 bases between. The CDR3 totals 16 residues. The CDR3 DNA follows: TGTGCCAGCAGCTCTTTAGCGGAGGGGGGGGCAGATACGCAGTATTTT. It encodes CASSSLAEGGADTQYF.

The V and J genes are TRBV4-2 and TRBJ1-1, with 7 nucleotides matching TRBD1. The germline CDR1 and CDR2 sequences are LGHNA and YNFKEQ. The CDR3 loop spans 12 amino acids. J was trimmed by 8 bases and V by 5 bases; bases with no gene match: 5. DNA for the CDR3: TGTGCCAGCAGCGAAGGGACAGCAGAAGCTTTCTTT. Its protein product is CASSEGTAEAFF.

The rearrangement uses TRBV6-5 and TRBJ1-2; D possibly corresponds to TRBD1 (5 bases). Trimming shortened V by 0 bases and J by 6 bases, and 11 bases separated the two germline ends. The CDR3 has 14 residues. Germline CDR1 MNHEY, CDR2 SVGAGI. The CDR3 loop reads CASSYSMLGDGYTF. CDR3 nucleotide sequence: TGTGCCAGCAGTTACTCGATGTTGGGGGATGGCTACACCTTC.

This clone has only one observation. The rearrangement links TRBV7-7 to TRBJ2-3, with 9 bases fitting TRBD1. The CDR3 has 14 residues. The V gene end was trimmed by 4 bases and the J gene end by 4 bases; junction bases not matched to a gene: 3. Germline-derived CDR1 and CDR2 are SSHAT and FNYEAQ (reference sequence). The CDR3, as DNA: TGTGCCAGCAGCTCGGGACAGGGCCCAGATACGCAGTATTTT. Translated: CASSSGQGPDTQYF.

This chain uses TRBV7-9 with TRBJ2-1; either TRBD1 or TRBD2 may fit D (5 bases each). The CDR3 loop spans 19 amino acids. Trimming stripped 7 bases from V and 0 bases from J, with 25 bases between. Germline assignment: CDR1 SEHNR and CDR2 FQNEAQ (reference sequence). CDR3 in DNA: TGTGCCAGCATGCCCCGAGCGGTTTTATTTGGGGGCTCCTACAATGAGCAGTTCTTC. This sequence encodes CASMPRAVLFGGSYNEQFF.

The rearrangement joins TRBV7-6 to TRBJ2-7; D perhaps matches TRBD2 (5 bases). V lost 1 base and J 3 bases, leaving 13 bases between the germline ends. The CDR3 is made up of 15 amino acids. Germline V lookup: CDR1 SGHVS, CDR2 FNYEAQ. CDR3 loop: CASSLGEGANYEQYF. For the CDR3, the DNA is TGTGCCAGCAGCTTAGGCGAGGGAGCGAACTACGAGCAGTACTTC.

V is TRBV27 and J is TRBJ2-2; the match to TRBD1 covers 12 bases. Germline V gives CDR1 MNHEY, CDR2 SMNVEV (reference sequence). There are 18 residues in the CDR3. The J segment lost 3 bases and the V segment lost 6 bases, leaving 11 bases of the junction unmatched. The CDR3 reads CASSPWDRGHSDTGELFF. The CDR3 nucleotides read TGTGCCAGCAGCCCCTGGGACAGGGGGCATTCAGACACCGGGGAGCTGTTTTTT.

V usage is TRBV7-9 and J usage is TRBJ1-1; no reliable D call. The CDR3 runs to 14 residues. V gave up 1 base and J gave up 1 base, with 7 bases separating them. From germline, CDR1 is SEHNR and CDR2 FQNEAQ (reference sequence). CDR3 coding DNA: TGTGCCAGCAGCTTAGAGGCCGAGAACACTGAAGCTTTCTTT. Translated: CASSLEAENTEAFF. Complete variable domain (other parts from reference TRBV7-9 and TRBJ1-1): DTGVSQNPRHKITKRGQNVTFRCDPISEHNRLYWYRQTLGQGPEFLTYFQNEAQLEKSRLLSDRFSAERPKGSFSTLEIQRTEQGDSAMYLCASSLEAENTEAFFGQGTRLTVV.

The chain uses TRBV28 and TRBJ2-3, with D perhaps TRBD2 (6 bases). This CDR3 is built from 18 residues. In germline, CDR1 is MDHEN, CDR2 SYDVKM. The V end lost 1 base, the J end lost 0 bases, and 17 bases lay between the germline ends. CDR3 sequence: CASSLSAGPSSSTDTQYF. The CDR3 DNA is TGTGCCAGCAGTTTATCAGCGGGCCCGTCTTCTAGCACAGATACGCAGTATTTT.

The chain is built from TRBV9 and TRBJ2-1; D unclear. Per the germline V gene, CDR1 is SGDLS and CDR2 is YYNGEE. V was cut by 0 bases and J by 12 bases, with 10 bases left in between. There are 12 residues in the CDR3. CDR3 sequence: CASSVDEQPQFF. Here the CDR3 DNA reads TGTGCCAGCAGCGTAGACGAGCAGCCGCAGTTCTTC.

This clone was counted once. This chain uses TRBV7-2 with TRBJ2-2; D is unclear. This CDR3 spans 13 amino acids. Trimming left V 5 bases short and J 6 bases short, with 10 bases between. Per the germline V gene, CDR1 is SGHTA and CDR2 is FQGNSA. Here the CDR3 reads CASSPLFAGELFF. The CDR3 DNA reads as TGTGCCAGCAGCCCCCTGTTTGCCGGGGAGCTGTTTTTT.

This chain joins TRBV9 and TRBJ2-7, with D perhaps given as TRBD1 or TRBD2 (5 bases each). The CDR3 spans 13 residues. V was pared by 2 bases and J by 5 bases, with 11 bases between. Germline CDR1 reads SGDLS; CDR2 reads YYNGEE. CDR3 loop: CASSVGDRNEQYF. CDR3 coding DNA: TGTGCCAGCAGCGTGGGGGATAGAAACGAGCAGTACTTC.

The chain employs TRBV7-9 and TRBJ2-1; 7 bases fit TRBD2. The V gene end was trimmed by 3 bases and the J gene end by 8 bases; junction bases not matched to a gene: 10. In germline, CDR1 is SEHNR, CDR2 FQNEAQ (reference sequence). CDR3 length: 15 amino acids. CDR3: CASSFPREGGHEQFF. CDR3 DNA: TGTGCCAGCAGCTTCCCGAGGGAGGGAGGCCATGAGCAGTTCTTC.

The chain carries TRBV14 and TRBJ2-7; a weak D match, TRBD1 (5 bases). In germline, CDR1 is SGHDN, CDR2 FVKESK. The CDR3 spans 14 residues. Trimming shortened V by 1 base and J by 2 bases, and 9 bases separated the two germline ends. The CDR3 DNA sequence: TGTGCCAGCAGCCAAGGGCCAGGGCCCTACGAGCAGTACTTC. Translating it yields CASSQGPGPYEQYF.

This chain connects TRBV7-8 to TRBJ2-7, with TRBD2 matching 13 bases. V was pared by 5 bases and J by 4 bases, with 5 bases of the junction left unmatched. Germline V gives CDR1 SGHVS, CDR2 FQNEAQ. The length of the CDR3 is 15 residues. The CDR3 DNA reads TGTGCCAGCAGCCCTTGGACTAGCGGGAGTTACGAGCAGTACTTC. Amino acids: CASSPWTSGSYEQYF.

This sequence joins TRBV29-1 and TRBJ2-1; D remains unclear. The CDR3 extends over 13 amino acids. The ends were cut back, 1 base at V and 4 bases at J, with 8 bases in the middle. Germline CDR1 reads SQVTM; CDR2 reads ANQGSEA. In DNA, the CDR3 is TGCAGCGTTGAAGGGCGGACGTACAATGAGCAGTTCTTC. Its translation: CSVEGRTYNEQFF.

The V call is TRBV5-1, the J call TRBJ1-3; 8 bases fit TRBD1. Per the germline V gene, CDR1 is SGHRS and CDR2 is YFSETQ. The CDR3 runs to 15 residues. The ends lost 4 bases at V and 6 bases at J; junction bases unmatched: 9. CDR3 residues: CASSPHPGQANTIYF. Here the CDR3 DNA reads TGCGCCAGCAGCCCCCACCCGGGACAGGCAAACACCATATATTTT.

This chain links TRBV28 with TRBJ2-7; D assignment may be TRBD1 or TRBD2 (5 bases each). The CDR3 runs to 12 residues. Per germline, CDR1 MDHEN and CDR2 SYDVKM. Trimming stripped 6 bases from V and 4 bases from J, with 10 bases between. CDR3 residues: CASSPGAYEQYF. The CDR3 nucleotides read TGTGCCAGCAGCCCCGGGGCTTACGAGCAGTACTTC.

Regarding this clone: At one end, the junction sequence differs from germline, possibly due to a read error. The chain links TRBV7-9 to TRBJ2-5; the D gene is possibly TRBD1 (6 bases). The CDR3 extends over 14 amino acids. CDR1 is SEHNR, CDR2 FQNEAQ, per germline (reference sequence). CDR3 bases: TGTGCCAGCCGCTTTTCAGGGGCTGAAGAGACCCAGTACTTC. Translation gives CASRFSGAEETQYF. Drawing the rest from reference TRBV7-9 and TRBJ2-5, the complete variable domain is DTGVSQNPRHKITKRGQNVTFRCDPISEHNRLYWYRQTLGQGPEFLTYFQNEAQLEKSRLLSDRFSAERPKGSFSTLEIQRTEQGDSAMYLCASRFSGAEETQYFGPGTRLLVL.

This chain links TRBV7-3 with TRBJ1-1; D remains unclear. The CDR3 covers 21 residues. V was trimmed by 1 base and J by 5 bases, leaving 32 bases between them. Germline loops: CDR1 SGHTA, CDR2 FQGTGA. CDR3 sequence reads: CASSLRLHVPVNPGNRTEAFF. CDR3 nucleotides: TGTGCCAGCAGCTTAAGACTACATGTTCCCGTCAACCCAGGTAACCGTACTGAAGCTTTCTTT.

V usage is TRBV5-4 and J usage is TRBJ2-1, with 16 bases aligning to TRBD2. The CDR3 loop spans 18 amino acids. V lost 4 bases to trimming and J lost 2 bases; unmatched junction nucleotides: 6. Looked up from germline, CDR1 is SGHNT and CDR2 is YYREEE (reference sequence). The DNA of the CDR3 is TGTGCCAGCAGCATCCCGGGACTAGCGGGAGGGACCTACAATGAGCAGTTCTTC. As protein: CASSIPGLAGGTYNEQFF.